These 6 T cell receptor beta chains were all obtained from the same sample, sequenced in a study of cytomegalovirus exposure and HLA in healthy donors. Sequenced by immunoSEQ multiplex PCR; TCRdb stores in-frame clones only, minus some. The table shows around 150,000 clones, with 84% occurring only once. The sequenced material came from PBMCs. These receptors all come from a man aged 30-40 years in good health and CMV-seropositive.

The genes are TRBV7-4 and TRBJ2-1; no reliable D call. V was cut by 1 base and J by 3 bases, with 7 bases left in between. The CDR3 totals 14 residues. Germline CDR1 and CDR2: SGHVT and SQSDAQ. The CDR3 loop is CASSLDSVYNEQFF. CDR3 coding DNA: TGTGCCAGCAGCTTAGACAGTGTCTACAATGAGCAGTTCTTC.

CDR3 sequence (DNA): TGTGCCAGCAGTTTAGAGGCTAGCGGGAGCCATGAGCAGTTCTTC. Residues: CASSLEASGSHEQFF. The chain links TRBV28 to TRBJ2-1; 10 bases agree with TRBD2. Germline loops: CDR1 MDHEN, CDR2 SYDVKM. The CDR3 runs 15 residues. Trimming removed 2 bases from V and 8 bases from J; junction bases left unmatched: 6.

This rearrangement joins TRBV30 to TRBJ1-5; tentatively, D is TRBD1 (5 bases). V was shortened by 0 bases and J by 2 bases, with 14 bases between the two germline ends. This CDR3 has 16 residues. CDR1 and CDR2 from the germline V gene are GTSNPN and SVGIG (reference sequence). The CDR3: CAWSVGPGGGNQPQHF. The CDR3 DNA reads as TGTGCCTGGAGTGTAGGCCCCGGGGGGGGCAATCAGCCCCAGCATTTT.

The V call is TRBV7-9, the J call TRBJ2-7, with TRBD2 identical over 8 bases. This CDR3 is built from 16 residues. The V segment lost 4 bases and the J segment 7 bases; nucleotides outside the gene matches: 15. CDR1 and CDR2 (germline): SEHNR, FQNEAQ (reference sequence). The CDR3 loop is CASSSLNGGDAKEQYF. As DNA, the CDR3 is TGTGCCAGCAGCTCCCTCAACGGGGGGGATGCTAAGGAGCAGTACTTC.

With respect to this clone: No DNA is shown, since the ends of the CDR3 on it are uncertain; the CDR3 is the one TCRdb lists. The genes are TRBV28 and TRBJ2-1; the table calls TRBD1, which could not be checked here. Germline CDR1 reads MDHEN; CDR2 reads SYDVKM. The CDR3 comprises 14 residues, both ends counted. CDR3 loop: CASSTSGHPNEQFF.

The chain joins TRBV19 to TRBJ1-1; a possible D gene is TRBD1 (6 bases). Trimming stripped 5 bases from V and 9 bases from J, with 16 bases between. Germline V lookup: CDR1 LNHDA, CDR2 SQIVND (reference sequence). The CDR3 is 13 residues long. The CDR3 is CASSPSGGFQAFF. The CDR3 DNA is TGTGCCAGTAGTCCGAGCGGGGGCTTTCAAGCTTTCTTT.